The present T cell receptor beta chain was sequenced within a study of blood T cell repertoires in COVID-19. Study context: COVID-19 samples from acute and convalescent phases originated in the United States, Italy and Spain. The analysed material was cDNA or gDNA that came from T cells, B-cell-depleted T cells, or PBMCs.

V dropped 6 bases and J dropped 4 bases, with 12 bases sitting between them. Germline assignment: CDR1 SNHLY and CDR2 FYNNEI. The CDR3 length is 13 residues. As originally analysed: The assay estimated nucleated cells by amplifying reference gene primers. Repertoires were generated with immunoSEQ multiplex PCR, while TCRdb's copy carries only in-frame clones and drops some. The V and J calls and clone size were taken over from that table, and D and trimming were inferred from the DNA. The data show roughly 150,000 clones, with around 82% seen just once and around 2% held by the top ten. The origin of this receptor is a woman older than 75 with acute or convalescent COVID-19. The chain has TRBV2 and TRBJ1-2; D ambiguous. The material sequenced was peripheral blood. For the CDR3, the DNA is TGTGCCAGCAGCGCTGACACCTCCTATGGCTACACCTTC. Amino acid sequence: CASSADTSYGYTF.